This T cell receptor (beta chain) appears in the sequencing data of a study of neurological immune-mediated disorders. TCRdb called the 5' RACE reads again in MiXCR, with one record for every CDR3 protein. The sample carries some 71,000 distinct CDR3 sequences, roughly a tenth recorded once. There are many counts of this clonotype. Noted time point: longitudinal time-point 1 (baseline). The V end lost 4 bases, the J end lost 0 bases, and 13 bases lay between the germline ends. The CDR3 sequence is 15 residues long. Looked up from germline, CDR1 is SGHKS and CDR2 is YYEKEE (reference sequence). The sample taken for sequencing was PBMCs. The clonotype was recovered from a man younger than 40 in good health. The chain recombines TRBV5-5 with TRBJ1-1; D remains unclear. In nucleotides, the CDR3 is TGTGCCAGCAGCCCCGGGGTCCAAATGAACACTGAAGCTTTCTTT. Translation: CASSPGVQMNTEAFF.